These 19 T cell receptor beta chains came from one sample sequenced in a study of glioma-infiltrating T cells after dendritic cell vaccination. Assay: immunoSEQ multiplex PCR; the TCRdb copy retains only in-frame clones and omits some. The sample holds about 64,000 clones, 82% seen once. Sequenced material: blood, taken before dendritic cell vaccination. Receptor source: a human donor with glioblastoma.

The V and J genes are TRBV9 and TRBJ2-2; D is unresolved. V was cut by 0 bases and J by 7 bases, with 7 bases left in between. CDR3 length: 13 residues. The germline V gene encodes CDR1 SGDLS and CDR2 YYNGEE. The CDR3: CASSVGLSGELFF. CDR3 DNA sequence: TGTGCCAGCAGCGTAGGGTTGAGCGGGGAGCTGTTTTTT.

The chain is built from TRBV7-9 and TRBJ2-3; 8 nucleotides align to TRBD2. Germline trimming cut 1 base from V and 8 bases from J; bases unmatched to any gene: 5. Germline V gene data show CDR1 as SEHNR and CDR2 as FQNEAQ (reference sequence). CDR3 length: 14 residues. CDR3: CASSLGSSGGTQYF. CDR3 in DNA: TGTGCCAGCAGCTTAGGCTCCAGCGGGGGTACGCAGTATTTT.

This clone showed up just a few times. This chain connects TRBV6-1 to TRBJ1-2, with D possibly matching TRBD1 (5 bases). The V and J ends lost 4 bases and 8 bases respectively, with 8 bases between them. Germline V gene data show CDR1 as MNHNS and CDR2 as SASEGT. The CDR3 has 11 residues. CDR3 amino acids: CASSGGEGYTF. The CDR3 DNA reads TGTGCCAGCAGTGGGGGGGAGGGCTACACCTTC.

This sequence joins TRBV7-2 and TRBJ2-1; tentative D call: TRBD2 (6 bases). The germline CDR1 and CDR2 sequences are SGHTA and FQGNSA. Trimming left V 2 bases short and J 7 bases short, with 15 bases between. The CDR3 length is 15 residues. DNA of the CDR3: TGTGCCAGCAGCTTAACCCTGTTGCGGGGAAATGAGCAGTTCTTC. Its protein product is CASSLTLLRGNEQFF.

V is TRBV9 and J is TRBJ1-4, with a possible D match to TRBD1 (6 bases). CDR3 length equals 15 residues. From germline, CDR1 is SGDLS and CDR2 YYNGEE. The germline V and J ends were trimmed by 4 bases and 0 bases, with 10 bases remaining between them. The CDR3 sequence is CASSRQATTNEKLFF. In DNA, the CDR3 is TGTGCCAGCAGCCGACAGGCTACAACTAATGAAAAACTGTTTTTT. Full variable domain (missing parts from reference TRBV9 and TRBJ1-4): DSGVTQTPKHLITATGQRVTLRCSPRSGDLSVYWYQQSLDQGLQFLIQYYNGEERAKGNILERFSAQQFPDLHSELNLSSLELGDSALYFCASSRQATTNEKLFFGSGTQLSVL.

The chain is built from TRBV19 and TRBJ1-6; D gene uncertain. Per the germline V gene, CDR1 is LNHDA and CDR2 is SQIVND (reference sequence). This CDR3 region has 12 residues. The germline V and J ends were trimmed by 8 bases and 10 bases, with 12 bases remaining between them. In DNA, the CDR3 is TGTGCCAGTTCCCAGAGGCTCTCACCCCTCCACTTT. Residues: CASSQRLSPLHF.

This CDR3 is CASSLVSGNYGYTF. The CDR3, as DNA: TGTGCCAGCAGCTTAGTGTCCGGGAACTATGGCTACACCTTC. This rearrangement joins TRBV7-2 to TRBJ1-2; no clear D gene. CDR1 and CDR2 from the germline V gene are SGHTA and FQGNSA. This CDR3 comprises 14 residues. V lost 1 base and J lost 2, with 8 bases in between.

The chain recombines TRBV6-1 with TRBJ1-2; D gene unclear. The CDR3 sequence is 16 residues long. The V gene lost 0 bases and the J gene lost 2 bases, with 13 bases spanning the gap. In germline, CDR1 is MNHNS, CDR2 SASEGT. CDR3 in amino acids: CASSEAIRGLNYGYTF. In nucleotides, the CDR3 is TGTGCCAGCAGTGAAGCGATTCGGGGTTTAAACTATGGCTACACCTTC.

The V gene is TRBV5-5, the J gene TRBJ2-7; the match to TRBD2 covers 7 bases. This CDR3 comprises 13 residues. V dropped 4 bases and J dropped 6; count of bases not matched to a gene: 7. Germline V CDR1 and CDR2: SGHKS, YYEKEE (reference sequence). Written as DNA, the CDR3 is TGTGCCAGCAGCAAAGCGGGGACTGGCGAGCAGTACTTC. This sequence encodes CASSKAGTGEQYF.

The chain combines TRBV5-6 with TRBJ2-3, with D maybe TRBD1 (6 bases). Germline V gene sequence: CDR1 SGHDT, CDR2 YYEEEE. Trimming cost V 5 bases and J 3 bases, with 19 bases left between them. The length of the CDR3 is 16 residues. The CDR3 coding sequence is TGTGCCAGCAGACAGTACGGGACACACGGGACAGATACGCAGTATTTT. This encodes CASRQYGTHGTDTQYF. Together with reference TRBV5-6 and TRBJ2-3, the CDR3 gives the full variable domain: DAGVTQSPTHLIKTRGQQVTLRCSPKSGHDTVSWYQQALGQGPQFIFQYYEEEERQRGNFPDRFSGHQFPNYSSELNVNALLLGDSALYLCASRQYGTHGTDTQYFGPGTRLTVL.

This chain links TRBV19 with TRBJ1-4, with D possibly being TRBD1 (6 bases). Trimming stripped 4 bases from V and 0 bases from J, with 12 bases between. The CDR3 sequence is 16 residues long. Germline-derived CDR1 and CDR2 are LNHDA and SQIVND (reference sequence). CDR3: CASSTSRQATNEKLFF. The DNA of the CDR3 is TGTGCCAGTAGTACCTCAAGACAGGCAACTAATGAAAAACTGTTTTTT.

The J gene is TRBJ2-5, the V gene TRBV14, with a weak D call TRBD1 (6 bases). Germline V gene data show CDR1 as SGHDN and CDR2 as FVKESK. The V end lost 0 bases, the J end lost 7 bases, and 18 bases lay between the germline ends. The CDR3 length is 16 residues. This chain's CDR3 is CASSQDQGRLWGTQYF. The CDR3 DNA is TGTGCCAGCAGCCAAGACCAGGGGCGACTATGGGGGACCCAGTACTTC.

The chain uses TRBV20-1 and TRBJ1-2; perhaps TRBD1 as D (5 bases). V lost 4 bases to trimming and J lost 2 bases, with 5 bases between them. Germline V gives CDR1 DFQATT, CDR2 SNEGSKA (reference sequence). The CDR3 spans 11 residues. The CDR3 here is CSATGNYGYTF. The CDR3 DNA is TGCAGTGCTACAGGGAACTATGGCTACACCTTC.

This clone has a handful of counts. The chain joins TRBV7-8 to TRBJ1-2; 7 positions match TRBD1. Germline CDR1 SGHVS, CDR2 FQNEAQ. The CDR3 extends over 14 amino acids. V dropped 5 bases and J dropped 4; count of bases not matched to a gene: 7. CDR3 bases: TGTGCCAGCAGCGTTACAGGGGTTGGCTATGGCTACACCTTC. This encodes CASSVTGVGYGYTF.

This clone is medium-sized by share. The CDR3 here is CASSLPGIPGAPDTQYF. The CDR3 nucleotides are TGTGCCAGCAGCCTTCCGGGAATACCAGGGGCCCCAGATACGCAGTATTTT. The chain employs TRBV14 and TRBJ2-3; possibly TRBD1 for D (6 bases). The CDR3 has 17 residues. CDR1 and CDR2 (germline): SGHDN, FVKESK. Trimming shortened V by 4 bases and J by 4 bases, and 21 bases separated the two germline ends.

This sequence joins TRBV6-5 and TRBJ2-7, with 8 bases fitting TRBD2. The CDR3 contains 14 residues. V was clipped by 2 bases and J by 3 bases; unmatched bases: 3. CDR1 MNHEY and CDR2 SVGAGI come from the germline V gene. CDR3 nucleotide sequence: TGTGCCAGCAGTTACGCGGGGGGCAACTACGAGCAGTACTTC. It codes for CASSYAGGNYEQYF.

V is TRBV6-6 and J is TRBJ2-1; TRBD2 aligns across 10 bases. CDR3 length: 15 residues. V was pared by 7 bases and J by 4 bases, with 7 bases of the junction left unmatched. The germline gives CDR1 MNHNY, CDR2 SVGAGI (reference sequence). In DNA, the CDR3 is TGTGCCAGCACTTCACTAGCGGGGACGTACAATGAGCAGTTCTTC. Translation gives CASTSLAGTYNEQFF.

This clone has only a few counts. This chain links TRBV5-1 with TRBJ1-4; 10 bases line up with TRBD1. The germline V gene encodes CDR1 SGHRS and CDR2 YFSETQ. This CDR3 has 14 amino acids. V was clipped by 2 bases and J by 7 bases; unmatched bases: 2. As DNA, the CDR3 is TGCGCCAGCAGCTTAAGGGACAGGGGTGAAAAACTGTTTTTT. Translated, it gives CASSLRDRGEKLFF.

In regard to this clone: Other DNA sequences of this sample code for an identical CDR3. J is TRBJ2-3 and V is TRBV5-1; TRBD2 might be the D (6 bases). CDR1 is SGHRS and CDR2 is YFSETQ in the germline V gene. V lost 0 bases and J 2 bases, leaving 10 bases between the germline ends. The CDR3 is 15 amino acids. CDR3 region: CASSLDSGDTDTQYF. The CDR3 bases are TGCGCCAGCAGCTTGGACTCGGGGGACACAGATACGCAGTATTTT.